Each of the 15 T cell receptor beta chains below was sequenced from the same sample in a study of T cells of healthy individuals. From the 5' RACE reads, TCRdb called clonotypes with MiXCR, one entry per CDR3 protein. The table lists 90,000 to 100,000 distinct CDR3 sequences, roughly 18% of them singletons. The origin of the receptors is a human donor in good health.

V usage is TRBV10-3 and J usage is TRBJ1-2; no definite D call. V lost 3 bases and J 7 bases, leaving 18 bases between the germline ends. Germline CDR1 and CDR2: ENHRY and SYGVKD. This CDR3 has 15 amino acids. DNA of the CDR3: TGTGCCATCAGTGACGGTGGCTCAACTATGGGTGGCTACACCTTC. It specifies CAISDGGSTMGGYTF.

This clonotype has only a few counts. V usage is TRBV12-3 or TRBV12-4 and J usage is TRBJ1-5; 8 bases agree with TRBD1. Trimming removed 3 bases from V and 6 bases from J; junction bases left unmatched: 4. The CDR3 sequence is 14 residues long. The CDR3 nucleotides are TGTGCCAGCAGTTTCCAGGGGGCGCGTCAGCCCCAGCATTTT. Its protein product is CASSFQGARQPQHF.

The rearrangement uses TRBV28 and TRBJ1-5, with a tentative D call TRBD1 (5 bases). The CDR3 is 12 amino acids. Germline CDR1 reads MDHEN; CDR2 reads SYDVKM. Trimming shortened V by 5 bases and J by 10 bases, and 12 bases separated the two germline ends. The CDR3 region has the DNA TGTGCCAGCAGTCCCGGGGGATACCCCCAGCATTTT. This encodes CASSPGGYPQHF.

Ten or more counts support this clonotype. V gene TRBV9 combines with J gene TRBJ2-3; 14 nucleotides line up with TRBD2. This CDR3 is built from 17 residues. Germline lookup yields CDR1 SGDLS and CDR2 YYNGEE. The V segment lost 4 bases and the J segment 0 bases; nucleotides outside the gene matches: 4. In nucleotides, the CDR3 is TGTGCCAGCAGCTTGGGACTAGCGGGAGCGAGCACAGATACGCAGTATTTT. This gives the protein CASSLGLAGASTDTQYF.

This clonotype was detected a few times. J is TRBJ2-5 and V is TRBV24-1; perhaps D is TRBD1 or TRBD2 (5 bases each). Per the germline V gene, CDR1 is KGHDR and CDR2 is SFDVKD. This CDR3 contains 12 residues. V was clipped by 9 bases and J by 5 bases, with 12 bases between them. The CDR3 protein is CATSRGAETQYF. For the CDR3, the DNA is TGTGCCACCTCACGGGGCGCCGAGACCCAGTACTTC.

In DNA, the CDR3 is TGCGCCAGCAGCTTGGGGAGACAGCTTAATGAAAAACTGTTTTTT. This encodes CASSLGRQLNEKLFF. V gene TRBV5-1 combines with J gene TRBJ1-4, with D possibly TRBD1 on 5 matching bases. CDR3 length: 15 amino acids. V shed 0 bases and J shed 4 bases, with 10 bases lying between them. In germline, CDR1 is SGHRS, CDR2 YFSETQ.

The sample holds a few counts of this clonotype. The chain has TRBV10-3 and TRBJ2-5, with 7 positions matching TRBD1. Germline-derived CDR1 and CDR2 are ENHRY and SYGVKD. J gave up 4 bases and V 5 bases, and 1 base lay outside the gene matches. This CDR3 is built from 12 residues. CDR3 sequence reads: CAISWDRETQYF. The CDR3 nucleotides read TGTGCCATCAGTTGGGACAGAGAGACCCAGTACTTC.

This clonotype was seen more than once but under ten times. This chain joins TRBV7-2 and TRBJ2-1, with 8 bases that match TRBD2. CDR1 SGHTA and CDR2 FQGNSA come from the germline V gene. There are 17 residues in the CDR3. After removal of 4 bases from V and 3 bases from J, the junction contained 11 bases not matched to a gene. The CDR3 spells CASSSRERGRYYNEQFF. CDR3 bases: TGTGCCAGCAGCTCAAGGGAGCGGGGGAGGTACTACAATGAGCAGTTCTTC.

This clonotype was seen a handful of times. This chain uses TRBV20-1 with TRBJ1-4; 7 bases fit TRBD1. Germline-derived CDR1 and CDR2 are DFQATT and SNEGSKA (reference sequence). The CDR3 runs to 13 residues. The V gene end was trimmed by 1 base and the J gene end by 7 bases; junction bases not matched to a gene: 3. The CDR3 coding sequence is TGCAGTGCTAGAGGACAGGGAGGTGAAAAACTGTTTTTT. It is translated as CSARGQGGEKLFF.

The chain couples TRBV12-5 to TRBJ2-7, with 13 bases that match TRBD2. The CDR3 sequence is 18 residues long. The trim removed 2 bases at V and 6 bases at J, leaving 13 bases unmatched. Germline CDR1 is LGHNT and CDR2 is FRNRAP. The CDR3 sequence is CASGLTGTSGDLRTEQYF. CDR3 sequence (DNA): TGTGCTAGTGGTTTGACCGGGACTAGCGGGGATCTGAGAACCGAGCAGTACTTC. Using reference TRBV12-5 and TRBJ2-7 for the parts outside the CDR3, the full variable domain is DARVTQTPRHKVTEMGQEVTMRCQPILGHNTVFWYRQTMMQGLELLAYFRNRAPLDDSGMPKDRFSAEMPDATLATLKIQPSEPRDSAVYFCASGLTGTSGDLRTEQYFGPGTRLTVT.

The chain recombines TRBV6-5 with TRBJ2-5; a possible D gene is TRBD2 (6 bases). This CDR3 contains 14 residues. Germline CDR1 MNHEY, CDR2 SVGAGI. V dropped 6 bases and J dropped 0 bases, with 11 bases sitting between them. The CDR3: CASSSRGYQETQYF. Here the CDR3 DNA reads TGTGCCAGCAGCTCCCGGGGGTACCAAGAGACCCAGTACTTC.

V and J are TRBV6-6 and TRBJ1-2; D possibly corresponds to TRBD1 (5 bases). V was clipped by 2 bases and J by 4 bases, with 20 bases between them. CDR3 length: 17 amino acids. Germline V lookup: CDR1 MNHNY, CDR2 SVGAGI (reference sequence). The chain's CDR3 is CASSYAVSGLPVYGYTF. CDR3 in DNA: TGTGCCAGCAGTTACGCTGTCTCAGGGCTGCCAGTCTATGGCTACACCTTC.

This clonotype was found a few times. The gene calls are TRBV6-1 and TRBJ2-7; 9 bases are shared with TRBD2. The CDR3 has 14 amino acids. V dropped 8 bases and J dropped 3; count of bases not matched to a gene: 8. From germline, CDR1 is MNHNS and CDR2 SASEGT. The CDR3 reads CASETSGRYYEQYF. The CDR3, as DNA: TGTGCCAGCGAGACTAGCGGTCGATACTACGAGCAGTACTTC.

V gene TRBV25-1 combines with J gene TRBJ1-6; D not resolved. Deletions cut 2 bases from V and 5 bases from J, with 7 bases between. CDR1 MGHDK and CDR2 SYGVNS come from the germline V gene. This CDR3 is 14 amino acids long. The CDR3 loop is CASSEPGDNSPLHF. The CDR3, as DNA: TGTGCCAGCAGTGAACCCGGGGATAATTCACCCCTCCACTTT.

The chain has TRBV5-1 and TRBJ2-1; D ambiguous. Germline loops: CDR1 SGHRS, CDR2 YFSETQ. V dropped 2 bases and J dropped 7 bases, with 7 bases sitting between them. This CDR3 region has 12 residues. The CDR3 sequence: CASSFYSNEQFF. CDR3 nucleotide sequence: TGCGCCAGCAGCTTCTACTCAAATGAGCAGTTCTTC.